Sequencing of this T cell receptor beta chain was carried out in a study of blood T cell repertoires in COVID-19. Study context: Sites across the United States, Italy and Spain contributed samples from acute and convalescent COVID-19.

In the original processing: By means of reference gene primer amplification, nucleated cell counts were estimated. Some clones are missing from TCRdb's copy, which holds only in-frame ones; the method was immunoSEQ multiplex PCR. V and J calls and clone size follow that table, whereas D and trimming were derived from the DNA. The data hold around 160,000 clones, with approximately 78% observed a single time. Sequencing was performed on peripheral blood. The clonotype was recovered from a human donor in a cohort sampled during active COVID-19.

The CDR3 loop is CASSLLLGGEQYF. The CDR3 region has the DNA TGTGCCAGCAGTCTCCTCCTCGGAGGGGAGCAGTACTTC. The genes are TRBV6-5 and TRBJ2-7; D might be TRBD2 (6 bases). The germline CDR1 and CDR2 sequences are MNHEY and SVGAGI. V was cut by 5 bases and J by 7 bases, with 15 bases left in between. This CDR3 region has 13 residues.